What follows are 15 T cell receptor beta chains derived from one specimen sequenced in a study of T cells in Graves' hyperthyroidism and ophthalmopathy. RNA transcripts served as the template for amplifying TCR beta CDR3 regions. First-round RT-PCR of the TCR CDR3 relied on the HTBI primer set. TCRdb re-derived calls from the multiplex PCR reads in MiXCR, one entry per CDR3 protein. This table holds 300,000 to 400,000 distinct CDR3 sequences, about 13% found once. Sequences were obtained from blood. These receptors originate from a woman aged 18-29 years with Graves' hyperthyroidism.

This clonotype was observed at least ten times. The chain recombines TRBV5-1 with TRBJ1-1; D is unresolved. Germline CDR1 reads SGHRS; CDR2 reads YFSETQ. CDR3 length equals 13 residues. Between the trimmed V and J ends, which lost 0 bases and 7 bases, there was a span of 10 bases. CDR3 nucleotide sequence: TGCGCCAGCAGCTTGGGAGAGCGTCTTGAAGCTTTCTTT. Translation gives CASSLGERLEAFF.

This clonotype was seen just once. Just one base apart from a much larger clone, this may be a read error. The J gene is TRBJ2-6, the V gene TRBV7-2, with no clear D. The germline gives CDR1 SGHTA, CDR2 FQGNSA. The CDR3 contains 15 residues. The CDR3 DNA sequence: TGTGCCAGCAGCTGGAATGTAGCTGGGGTCAACGTCCTGACTTTC. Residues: CASSWNVAGVNVLTF.

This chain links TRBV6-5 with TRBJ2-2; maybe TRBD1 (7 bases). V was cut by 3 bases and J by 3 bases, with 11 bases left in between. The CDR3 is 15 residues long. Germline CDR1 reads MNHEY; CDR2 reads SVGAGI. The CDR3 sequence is CASSYSRGDTGELFF. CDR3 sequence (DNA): TGTGCCAGCAGTTATAGCAGGGGGGACACCGGGGAGCTGTTTTTT.

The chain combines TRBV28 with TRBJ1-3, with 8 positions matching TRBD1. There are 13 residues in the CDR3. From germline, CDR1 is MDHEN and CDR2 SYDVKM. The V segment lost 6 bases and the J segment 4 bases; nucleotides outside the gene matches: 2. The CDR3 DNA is TGTGCCAGCAGGACAGGGGCGGGAAACACCATATATTTT. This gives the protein CASRTGAGNTIYF.

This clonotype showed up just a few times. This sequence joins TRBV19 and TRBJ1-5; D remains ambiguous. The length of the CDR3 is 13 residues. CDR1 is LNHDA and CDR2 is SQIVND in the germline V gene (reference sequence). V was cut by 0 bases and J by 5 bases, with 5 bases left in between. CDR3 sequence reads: CASSIEKDQPQHF. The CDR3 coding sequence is TGTGCCAGTAGTATAGAAAAAGATCAGCCCCAGCATTTT.

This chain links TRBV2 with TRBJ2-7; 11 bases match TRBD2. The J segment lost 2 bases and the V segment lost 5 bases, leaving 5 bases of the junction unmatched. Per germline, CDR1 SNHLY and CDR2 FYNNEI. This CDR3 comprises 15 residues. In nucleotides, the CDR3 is TGTGCCAGCAGTCTAGCGGGAGGAATTGCCTACGAGCAGTACTTC. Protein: CASSLAGGIAYEQYF.

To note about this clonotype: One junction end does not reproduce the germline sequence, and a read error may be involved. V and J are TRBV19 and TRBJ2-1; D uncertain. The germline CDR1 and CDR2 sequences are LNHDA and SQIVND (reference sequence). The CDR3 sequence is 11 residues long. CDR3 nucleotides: TGTGCCAGTAGTGCATACAGTGAGCAGTTCTTC. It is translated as CASSAYSEQFF.

CDR3 amino acids: CAAGLAGEQETQYF. As DNA, the CDR3 is TGTGCCGCCGGACTAGCGGGGGAACAAGAGACCCAGTACTTC. The gene calls are TRBV2 and TRBJ2-5; 13 nucleotides match TRBD2. The junction had 5 bases not matched to a gene; V was cut back by 11 bases and J by 2 bases. Germline V CDR1 and CDR2: SNHLY, FYNNEI. The CDR3 length is 14 residues. The whole variable domain, remainder taken from reference TRBV2 and TRBJ2-5, is EPEVTQTPSHQVTQMGQEVILRCVPISNHLYFYWYRQILGQKVEFLVSFYNNEISEKSEIFDDQFSVERPDGSNFTLKIRSTKLEDSAMYFCAAGLAGEQETQYFGPGTRLLVL.

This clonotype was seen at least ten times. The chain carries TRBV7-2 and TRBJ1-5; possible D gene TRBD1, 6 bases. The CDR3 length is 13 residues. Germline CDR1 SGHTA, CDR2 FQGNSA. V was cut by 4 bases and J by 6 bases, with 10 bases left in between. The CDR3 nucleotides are TGTGCCAGCAGCTCGGACAGTGGTCAGCCCCAGCATTTT. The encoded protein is CASSSDSGQPQHF.

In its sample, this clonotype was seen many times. The CDR3 reads CASGGRDRGTYGYTF. The CDR3 region has the DNA TGTGCTAGTGGTGGACGGGACAGGGGGACCTATGGCTACACCTTC. The V and J genes are TRBV12-5 and TRBJ1-2; 11 positions match TRBD1. This CDR3 spans 15 amino acids. Trimming cost V 5 bases and J 4 bases; bases outside gene matches: 6. The germline V gene encodes CDR1 LGHNT and CDR2 FRNRAP.

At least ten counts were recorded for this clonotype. The CDR3 sequence: CASSYSSGLGGNEQFF. The CDR3 DNA is TGTGCCAGCAGTTACTCATCCGGGTTGGGGGGCAATGAGCAGTTCTTC. The chain links TRBV6-6 to TRBJ2-1; D perhaps matches TRBD2 (6 bases). The V end was cut by 0 bases, the J end by 6 bases, with 15 bases between. The germline V gene encodes CDR1 MNHNY and CDR2 SVGAGI (reference sequence). The CDR3 totals 16 residues.

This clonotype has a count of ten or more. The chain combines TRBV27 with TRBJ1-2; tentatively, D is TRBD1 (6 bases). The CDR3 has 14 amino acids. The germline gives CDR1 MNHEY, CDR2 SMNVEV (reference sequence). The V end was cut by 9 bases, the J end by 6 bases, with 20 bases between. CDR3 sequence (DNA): TGTGCCAGTTGGGGGATCCGGGGGCGTAATGGCTACACCTTC. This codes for CASWGIRGRNGYTF.

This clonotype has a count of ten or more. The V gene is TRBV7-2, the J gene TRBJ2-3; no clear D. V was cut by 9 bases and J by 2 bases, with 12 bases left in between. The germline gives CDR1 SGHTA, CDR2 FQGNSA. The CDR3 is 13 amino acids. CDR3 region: CASTSGFTDTQYF. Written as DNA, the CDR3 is TGTGCCAGTACCTCCGGGTTCACAGATACGCAGTATTTT.

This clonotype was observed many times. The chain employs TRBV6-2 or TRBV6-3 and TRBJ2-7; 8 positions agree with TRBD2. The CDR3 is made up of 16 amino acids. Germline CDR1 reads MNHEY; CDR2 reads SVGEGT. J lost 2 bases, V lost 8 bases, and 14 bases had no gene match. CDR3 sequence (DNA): TGTGCCAGCGACCTCGGGGGGACTAGGGTCCCCTACGAGCAGTACTTC. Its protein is CASDLGGTRVPYEQYF.

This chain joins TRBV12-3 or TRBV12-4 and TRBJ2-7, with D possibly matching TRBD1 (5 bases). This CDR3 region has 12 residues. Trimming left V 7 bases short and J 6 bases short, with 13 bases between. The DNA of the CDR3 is TGTGCCAGCACAGTAAGGGGTAGCGAGCAGTACTTC. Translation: CASTVRGSEQYF.